Listed here are 25 T cell receptor beta chains from one sample, sequenced in a study of response to subunit inactivated influenza vaccine. TCRdb used MiXCR to reprocess the RT-PCR reads, holding one entry per CDR3 protein. The sample has around 750,000 distinct CDR3 sequences, approximately 22% seen once. Sequenced here: PBMCs from blood, sampled 4 to 6 days after vaccination. The receptors come from a man in his fifties or sixties who received an inactivated influenza vaccine.

There are many counts of this clonotype. The chain recombines TRBV10-3 with TRBJ1-1, with unresolved D. Per the germline V gene, CDR1 is ENHRY and CDR2 is SYGVKD. The CDR3 is made up of 13 amino acids. V lost 3 bases to trimming and J lost 4 bases, with 9 bases between them. The CDR3 DNA reads as TGTGCCATCAGTGACATGTTGGGCACTGAAGCTTTCTTT. Translating it yields CAISDMLGTEAFF.

This chain connects TRBV10-3 to TRBJ2-1; 8 bases line up with TRBD2. The junction had 3 bases not matched to a gene; V was cut back by 0 bases and J by 5 bases. Germline V gene lookup returns CDR1 ENHRY and CDR2 SYGVKD. This CDR3 is built from 15 residues. In DNA form, the CDR3 reads TGTGCCATCAGTGAGTCTGGACTAGCCCACAATGAGCAGTTCTTC. Protein sequence: CAISESGLAHNEQFF.

V is TRBV28 and J is TRBJ1-4; a possible D gene is TRBD1 (5 bases). Germline lookup yields CDR1 MDHEN and CDR2 SYDVKM. This CDR3 has 18 amino acids. Deletions cut 1 base from V and 7 bases from J, with 22 bases between. The CDR3 here is CASSLYSGGAASGEKLFF. CDR3 nucleotides: TGTGCCAGCAGTTTATACAGCGGCGGGGCCGCCTCGGGTGAAAAACTGTTTTTT.

The chain joins TRBV11-2 to TRBJ2-3; D possibly uses TRBD1 or TRBD2 (5 bases each). Germline V CDR1 and CDR2: SGHAT, FQNNGV. This CDR3 region has 15 residues. V gave up 4 bases and J gave up 0 bases, with 11 bases separating them. The CDR3, as DNA: TGTGCCAGCAGCTCCCGGGACCCCAGCACAGATACGCAGTATTTT. It specifies CASSSRDPSTDTQYF.

This rearrangement joins TRBV4-2 to TRBJ2-7; 9 nucleotides match TRBD2. V lost 4 bases and J lost 3; bases outside the gene matches: 7. The germline gives CDR1 LGHNA, CDR2 YNFKEQ. The CDR3 loop spans 15 amino acids. Written as DNA, the CDR3 is TGTGCCAGCAGCCGAGACCGGACTAGCGACTACGAGCAGTACTTC. Translated: CASSRDRTSDYEQYF.

The V call is TRBV11-2, the J call TRBJ2-3, with D perhaps given as TRBD1 or TRBD2 (5 bases each). V was clipped by 4 bases and J by 4 bases, with 24 bases between them. Per the germline V gene, CDR1 is SGHAT and CDR2 is FQNNGV. The CDR3 contains 18 residues. CDR3 in DNA: TGTGCCAGCAGCTCTAAAGGGGCCTCCGGGACCCGGGCAGATACGCAGTATTTT. It specifies CASSSKGASGTRADTQYF.

The CDR3: CASSLEVGSYEQYF. DNA for the CDR3: TGTGCCAGCAGCTTAGAGGTTGGCAGCTACGAGCAGTACTTC. This chain links TRBV11-2 with TRBJ2-7; D is uncertain. Trimming shortened V by 0 bases and J by 3 bases, and 9 bases separated the two germline ends. The CDR3 extends over 14 amino acids. Germline CDR1 reads SGHAT; CDR2 reads FQNNGV.

This clonotype was counted only a few times. One end of the junction is discordant with germline, which a read error may explain. The rearrangement uses TRBV6-6 and TRBJ1-5; D gene unclear. The CDR3 length is 13 residues. Germline V gene data show CDR1 as MNHNY and CDR2 as SVGAGI (reference sequence). CDR3 protein: CASSYMTAQSQHF. The CDR3, as DNA: TGTGCCAGCAGTTACATGACCGCTCAGTCCCAGCATTTT.

V and J are TRBV11-2 and TRBJ2-1, with 9 bases lining up with TRBD1. CDR3 length: 17 residues. CDR1 and CDR2 (germline): SGHAT, FQNNGV. Unmatched junction bases numbered 15, after V lost 5 bases and J lost 7 bases. The CDR3 DNA reads as TGTGCCAGCAGCCACCCCCCCGGGACAGGGTTTAAGAATGAGCAGTTCTTC. This codes for CASSHPPGTGFKNEQFF.

The chain carries TRBV13 and TRBJ2-7, with 7 bases that match TRBD1. The CDR3 totals 13 residues. The germline gives CDR1 PRHDT, CDR2 FYEKMQ (reference sequence). Trimming at V came to 1 base and at J to 6 bases, leaving 3 bases not matched to a gene. CDR3 loop: CASSLEGAFEQYF. CDR3 bases: TGTGCCAGCAGCTTAGAGGGGGCTTTCGAGCAGTACTTC.

There are a few counts of this clonotype. The J gene is TRBJ1-4, the V gene TRBV7-9; D uncertain. Trimming cost V 3 bases and J 5 bases, with 7 bases left between them. The CDR3 covers 13 residues. The germline V gene has CDR1 SEHNR and CDR2 FQNEAQ (reference sequence). CDR3 sequence reads: CASSLEGNEKLFF. CDR3 DNA: TGTGCCAGCAGCTTGGAAGGGAATGAAAAACTGTTTTTT.

The V and J genes are TRBV29-1 and TRBJ2-7; D unresolved. Germline loops: CDR1 SQVTM, CDR2 ANQGSEA. The CDR3 runs to 13 residues. The V gene lost 4 bases and the J gene lost 0 bases, with 10 bases spanning the gap. The CDR3 DNA sequence: TGCAGCGTTGGAAGGGTCGGCTCCTACGAGCAGTACTTC. It yields the protein CSVGRVGSYEQYF.

V is TRBV5-1 and J is TRBJ2-2; 10 bases match TRBD1. The CDR3 covers 16 residues. The V gene end was trimmed by 6 bases and the J gene end by 4 bases; junction bases not matched to a gene: 9. The germline CDR1 and CDR2 sequences are SGHRS and YFSETQ. The CDR3 is CASKPMTGGITGELFF. The CDR3 coding sequence is TGCGCCAGCAAACCAATGACAGGGGGCATCACCGGGGAGCTGTTTTTT.

This clonotype was picked up a small number of times. The J gene is TRBJ2-7, the V gene TRBV10-3; no clear D. Germline V gene data show CDR1 as ENHRY and CDR2 as SYGVKD. This CDR3 contains 12 residues. Deletions cut 5 bases from V and 0 bases from J, with 5 bases between. The CDR3 region has the DNA TGTGCCATCAGTAGGGACTCCTACGAGCAGTACTTC. It is translated as CAISRDSYEQYF.

Many counts were recorded for this clonotype. This chain uses TRBV29-1 with TRBJ2-5; perhaps D is TRBD1 or TRBD2 (5 bases each). The CDR3 is 11 amino acids. Germline CDR1 and CDR2: SQVTM and ANQGSEA. V dropped 5 bases and J dropped 7 bases, with 11 bases sitting between them. The CDR3 reads CSVQKGRTQYF. The CDR3 nucleotides read TGCAGCGTTCAAAAGGGACGGACCCAGTACTTC. Looking up the rest from reference TRBV29-1 and TRBJ2-5 gives the full variable domain: SAVISQKPSRDICQRGTSLTIQCQVDSQVTMMFWYRQQPGQSLTLIATANQGSEATYESGFVIDKFPISRPNLTFSTLTVSNMSPEDSSIYLCSVQKGRTQYFGPGTRLLVL.

The V gene is TRBV30, the J gene TRBJ1-2, with 9 bases fitting TRBD1. Germline trimming cut 0 bases from V and 7 bases from J; bases unmatched to any gene: 6. Germline lookup yields CDR1 GTSNPN and CDR2 SVGIG (reference sequence). This CDR3 comprises 14 residues. The CDR3: CAWSVLQGAGGYTF. The DNA for the CDR3 is TGTGCCTGGAGTGTTCTACAGGGGGCAGGTGGCTACACCTTC.

V usage is TRBV10-2 and J usage is TRBJ2-2; TRBD2 is a possible D gene (5 bases). This CDR3 is 15 amino acids long. V lost 10 bases and J lost 4, with 19 bases in between. Germline-derived CDR1 and CDR2 are WSHSY and SAAADI. The CDR3 region is CATSSLGRGTGELFF. The DNA of the CDR3 is TGCGCCACATCTAGTTTGGGCCGGGGCACCGGGGAGCTGTTTTTT.

J is TRBJ2-4 and V is TRBV4-1; D is undetermined. V shed 4 bases and J shed 0 bases, with 10 bases lying between them. In germline, CDR1 is MGHRA, CDR2 YSYEKL. This CDR3 has 15 residues. CDR3 nucleotides: TGCGCCAGCAGCCCAGACGGTTTAGCCAAAAACATTCAGTACTTC. It codes for CASSPDGLAKNIQYF.

This chain connects TRBV18 to TRBJ1-3; D might be TRBD1 (6 bases). Germline V lookup: CDR1 KGHSH, CDR2 LQKENI. V was cut by 5 bases and J by 3 bases, with 8 bases left in between. There are 13 residues in the CDR3. The CDR3 region is CASSTGIGNTIYF. The CDR3 DNA reads TGTGCCAGCTCAACAGGGATTGGAAACACCATATATTTT.

The chain employs TRBV2 and TRBJ2-5; the match to TRBD1 covers 7 bases. The germline gives CDR1 SNHLY, CDR2 FYNNEI. The length of the CDR3 is 13 residues. V was clipped by 7 bases and J by 4 bases; unmatched bases: 6. Here the CDR3 reads CASTGQVRETQYF. CDR3 nucleotides: TGTGCCAGCACTGGACAGGTCCGAGAGACCCAGTACTTC.

This sequence joins TRBV10-3 and TRBJ2-5; possible D gene TRBD1, 6 bases. The CDR3 covers 15 residues. V lost 4 bases, J lost 1 base, and 13 bases lay in between. Germline CDR1 ENHRY, CDR2 SYGVKD. The CDR3 nucleotides are TGTGCCATCAGTGGGTTGACAGGTCGCCAAGAGACCCAGTACTTC. Translation: CAISGLTGRQETQYF.

This chain joins TRBV5-1 and TRBJ2-5; tentative D call: TRBD1 (6 bases). Germline V gives CDR1 SGHRS, CDR2 YFSETQ. The CDR3 is 14 residues long. Trimming removed 6 bases from V and 3 bases from J, with 15 bases in between. CDR3 in amino acids: CASKVGYREETQYF. The CDR3 coding sequence is TGCGCCAGCAAGGTCGGTTACAGGGAAGAGACCCAGTACTTC.

In this sample, this clonotype turned up many times. V is TRBV6-5 and J is TRBJ1-2, with a tentative D call TRBD1 (6 bases). This CDR3 is 15 amino acids long. CDR1 MNHEY and CDR2 SVGAGI come from the germline V gene. The ends were cut back, 2 bases at V and 3 bases at J, with 13 bases in the middle. CDR3 residues: CASSYRTGKDYGYTF. The CDR3 nucleotides are TGTGCCAGCAGTTACCGCACAGGGAAAGACTATGGCTACACCTTC.

This clonotype was seen only a few times. This rearrangement joins TRBV20-1 to TRBJ2-3, with TRBD2 identical over 8 bases. This CDR3 spans 15 amino acids. Trimming took 6 bases from V and 2 from J; bases not matched to a gene: 10. The germline CDR1 and CDR2 sequences are DFQATT and SNEGSKA (reference sequence). CDR3 nucleotides: TGCAGTGCCGGGGGGGGCGGGACCAACACAGATACGCAGTATTTT. Its protein is CSAGGGGTNTDTQYF.

J is TRBJ2-3 and V is TRBV12-3 or TRBV12-4; TRBD2 aligns across 8 bases. This CDR3 comprises 17 residues. V was clipped by 6 bases and J by 1 base; unmatched bases: 12. DNA of the CDR3: TGTGCCAGCAGACGGGCAAGGGGCGGGGGGCGCACAGATACGCAGTATTTT. As protein: CASRRARGGGRTDTQYF.